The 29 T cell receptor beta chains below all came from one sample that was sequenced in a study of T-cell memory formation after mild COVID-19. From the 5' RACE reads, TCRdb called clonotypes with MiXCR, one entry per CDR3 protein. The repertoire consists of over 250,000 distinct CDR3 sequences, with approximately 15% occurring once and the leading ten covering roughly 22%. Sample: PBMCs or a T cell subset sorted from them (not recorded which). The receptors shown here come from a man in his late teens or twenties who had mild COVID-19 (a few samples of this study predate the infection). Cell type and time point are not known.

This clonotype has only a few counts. The CDR3 here is CASSLEGDPQYF. The CDR3 DNA reads as TGTGCCAGCAGCTTAGAGGGGGATCCGCAGTATTTT. V gene TRBV7-9 combines with J gene TRBJ2-3; D might be TRBD1 (6 bases). Trimming cost V 1 base and J 10 bases, with 9 bases left between them. The germline gives CDR1 SEHNR, CDR2 FQNEAQ (reference sequence). CDR3 size: 12 residues. Full variable domain (remainder filled in from reference TRBV7-9 and TRBJ2-3): DTGVSQNPRHKITKRGQNVTFRCDPISEHNRLYWYRQTLGQGPEFLTYFQNEAQLEKSRLLSDRFSAERPKGSFSTLEIQRTEQGDSAMYLCASSLEGDPQYFGPGTRLTVL.

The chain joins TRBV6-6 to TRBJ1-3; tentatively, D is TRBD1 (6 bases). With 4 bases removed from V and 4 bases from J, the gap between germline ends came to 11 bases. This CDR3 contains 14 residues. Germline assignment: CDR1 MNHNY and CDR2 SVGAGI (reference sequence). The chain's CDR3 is CASSSQGAGNTIYF. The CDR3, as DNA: TGTGCCAGCAGTTCACAGGGTGCCGGAAACACCATATATTTT.

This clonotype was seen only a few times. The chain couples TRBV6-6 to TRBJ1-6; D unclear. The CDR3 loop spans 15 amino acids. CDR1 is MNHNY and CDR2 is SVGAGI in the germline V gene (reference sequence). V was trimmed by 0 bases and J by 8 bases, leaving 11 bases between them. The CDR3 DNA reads TGTGCCAGCAGTTACTCCGGGATCATGGATTCACCCCTCCACTTT. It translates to CASSYSGIMDSPLHF.

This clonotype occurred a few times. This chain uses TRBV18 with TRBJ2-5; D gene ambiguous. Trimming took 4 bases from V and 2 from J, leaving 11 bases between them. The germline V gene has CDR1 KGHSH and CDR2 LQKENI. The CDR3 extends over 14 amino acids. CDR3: CASSLRVTQETQYF. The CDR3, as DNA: TGTGCCAGCTCACTAAGGGTAACGCAAGAGACCCAGTACTTC. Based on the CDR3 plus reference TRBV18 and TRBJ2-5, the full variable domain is NAGVMQNPRHLVRRRGQEARLRCSPMKGHSHVYWYRQLPEEGLKFMVYLQKENIIDESGMPKERFSAEFPKEGPSILRIQQVVRGDSAAYFCASSLRVTQETQYFGPGTRLLVL.

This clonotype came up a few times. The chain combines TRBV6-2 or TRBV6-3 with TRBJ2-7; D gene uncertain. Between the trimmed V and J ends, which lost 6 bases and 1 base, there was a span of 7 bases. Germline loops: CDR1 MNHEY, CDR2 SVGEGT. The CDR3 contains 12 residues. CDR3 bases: TGTGCCAGCAGCCGTTATTCCTACGAGCAGTACTTC. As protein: CASSRYSYEQYF.

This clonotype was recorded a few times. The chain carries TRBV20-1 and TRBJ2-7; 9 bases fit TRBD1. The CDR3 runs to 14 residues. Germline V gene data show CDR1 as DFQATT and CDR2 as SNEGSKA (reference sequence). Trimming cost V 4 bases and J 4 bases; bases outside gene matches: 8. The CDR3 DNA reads TGCAGTGCTATTGTAAGGGGACAGGGATACGAGCAGTACGTC. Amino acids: CSAIVRGQGYEQYV.

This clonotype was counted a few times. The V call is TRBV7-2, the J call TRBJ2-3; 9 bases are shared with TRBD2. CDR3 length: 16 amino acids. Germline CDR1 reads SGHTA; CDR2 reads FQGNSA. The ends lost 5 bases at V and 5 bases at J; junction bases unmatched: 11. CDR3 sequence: CASSRLAGGPQDTQYF. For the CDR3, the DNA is TGTGCCAGCAGCCGCCTGGCGGGGGGGCCCCAAGATACGCAGTATTTT.

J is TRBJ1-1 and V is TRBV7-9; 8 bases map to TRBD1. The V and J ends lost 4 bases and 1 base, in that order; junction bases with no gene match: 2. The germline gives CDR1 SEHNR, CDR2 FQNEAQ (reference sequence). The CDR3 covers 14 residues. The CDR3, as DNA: TGTGCCAGCAGCTGGGGGACAGGGAACACTGAAGCTTTCTTT. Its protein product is CASSWGTGNTEAFF.

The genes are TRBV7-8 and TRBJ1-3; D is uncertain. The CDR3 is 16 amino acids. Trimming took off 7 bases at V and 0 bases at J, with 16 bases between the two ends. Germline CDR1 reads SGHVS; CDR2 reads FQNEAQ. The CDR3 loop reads CASTSPGFYSGNTIYF. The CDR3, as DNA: TGTGCCAGCACCTCACCTGGCTTTTACTCTGGAAACACCATATATTTT.

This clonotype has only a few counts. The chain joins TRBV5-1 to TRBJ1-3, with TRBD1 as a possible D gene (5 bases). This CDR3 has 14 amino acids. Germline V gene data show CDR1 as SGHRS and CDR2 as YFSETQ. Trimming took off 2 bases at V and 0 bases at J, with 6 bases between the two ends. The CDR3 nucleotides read TGCGCCAGCAGCTTCGGGGCCTCTGGAAACACCATATATTTT. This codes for CASSFGASGNTIYF.

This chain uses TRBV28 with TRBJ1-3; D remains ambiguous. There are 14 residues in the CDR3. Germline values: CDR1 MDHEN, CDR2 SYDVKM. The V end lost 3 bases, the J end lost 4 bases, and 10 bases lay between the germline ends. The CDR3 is CASSFQAAGNTIYF. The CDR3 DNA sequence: TGTGCCAGCAGTTTCCAGGCCGCCGGAAACACCATATATTTT. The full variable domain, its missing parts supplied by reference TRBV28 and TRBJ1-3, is DVKVTQSSRYLVKRTGEKVFLECVQDMDHENMFWYRQDPGLGLRLIYFSYDVKMKEKGDIPEGYSVSREKKERFSLILESASTNQTSMYLCASSFQAAGNTIYFGEGSWLTVV.

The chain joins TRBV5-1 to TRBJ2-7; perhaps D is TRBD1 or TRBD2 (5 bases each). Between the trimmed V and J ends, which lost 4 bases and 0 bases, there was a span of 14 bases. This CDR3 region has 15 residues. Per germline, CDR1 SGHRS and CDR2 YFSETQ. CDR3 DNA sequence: TGCGCCAGCAGCCTCGGGGACGGGGACTCCTACGAGCAGTACTTC. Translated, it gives CASSLGDGDSYEQYF.

CDR3 in DNA: TGCGCCAGCAGCGATCCGACGGGCTCCTATAATTCACCCCTCCACTTT. Translated: CASSDPTGSYNSPLHF. This chain uses TRBV5-1 with TRBJ1-6; no clear D gene. V lost 4 bases and J lost 0, with 11 bases in between. The germline V gene encodes CDR1 SGHRS and CDR2 YFSETQ. This CDR3 comprises 16 residues.

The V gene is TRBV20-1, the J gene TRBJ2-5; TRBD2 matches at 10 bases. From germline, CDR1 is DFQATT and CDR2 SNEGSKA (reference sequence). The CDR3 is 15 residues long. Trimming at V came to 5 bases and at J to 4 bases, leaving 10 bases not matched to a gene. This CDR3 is CSARVAGGAGETQYF. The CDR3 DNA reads TGCAGTGCTCGGGTAGCGGGGGGCGCGGGAGAGACCCAGTACTTC.

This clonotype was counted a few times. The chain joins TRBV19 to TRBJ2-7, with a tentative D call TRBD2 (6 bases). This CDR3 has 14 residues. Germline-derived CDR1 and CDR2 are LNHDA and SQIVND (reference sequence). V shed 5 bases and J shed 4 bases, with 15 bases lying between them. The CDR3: CASSPGPGAYEQYV. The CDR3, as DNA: TGTGCCAGTAGTCCTGGTCCGGGAGCATACGAGCAGTACGTC.

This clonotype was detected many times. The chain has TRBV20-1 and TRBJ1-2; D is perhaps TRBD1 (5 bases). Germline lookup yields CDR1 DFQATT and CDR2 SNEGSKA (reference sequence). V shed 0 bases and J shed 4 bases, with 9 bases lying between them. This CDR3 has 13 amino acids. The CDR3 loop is CSARDGGTYGYTF. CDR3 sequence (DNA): TGCAGTGCTAGAGATGGAGGGACCTATGGCTACACCTTC.

The DNA of the CDR3 is TGTGCCAGCAGTTACCACCCCGGGAGAGAGCAGTACTTC. Translation: CASSYHPGREQYF. The chain employs TRBV12-3 or TRBV12-4 and TRBJ2-7; D might be TRBD2 (6 bases). The CDR3 has 13 amino acids. Trimming shortened V by 4 bases and J by 7 bases, and 14 bases separated the two germline ends.

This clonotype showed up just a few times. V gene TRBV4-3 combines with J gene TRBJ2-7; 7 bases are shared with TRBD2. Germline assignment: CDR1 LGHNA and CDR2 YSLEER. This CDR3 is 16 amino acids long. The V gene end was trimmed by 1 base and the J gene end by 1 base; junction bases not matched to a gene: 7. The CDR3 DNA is TGCGCCAGCAGCCAAGTTCGACTAGCTATATCCTACGAGCAGTACTTC. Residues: CASSQVRLAISYEQYF.

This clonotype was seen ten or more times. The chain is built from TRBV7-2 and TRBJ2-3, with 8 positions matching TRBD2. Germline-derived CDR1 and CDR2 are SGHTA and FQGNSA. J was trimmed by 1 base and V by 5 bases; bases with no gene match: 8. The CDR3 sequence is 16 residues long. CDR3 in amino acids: CASSPMRGAGTDTQYF. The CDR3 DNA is TGTGCCAGCAGCCCGATGCGGGGGGCGGGCACAGATACGCAGTATTTT.

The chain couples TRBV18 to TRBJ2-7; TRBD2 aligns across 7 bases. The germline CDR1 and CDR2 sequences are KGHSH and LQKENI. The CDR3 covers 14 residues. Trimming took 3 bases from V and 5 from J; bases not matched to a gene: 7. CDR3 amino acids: CASSPQRGSDEQYF. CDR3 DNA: TGTGCCAGCTCACCCCAGCGGGGTTCAGACGAGCAGTACTTC.

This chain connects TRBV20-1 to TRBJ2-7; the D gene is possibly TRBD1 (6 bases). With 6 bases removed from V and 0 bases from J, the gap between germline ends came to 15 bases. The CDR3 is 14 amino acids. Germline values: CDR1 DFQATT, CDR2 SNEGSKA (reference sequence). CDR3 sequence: CSAYLQGSSYEQYF. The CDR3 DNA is TGCAGTGCCTATCTCCAGGGGAGCTCCTACGAGCAGTACTTC.

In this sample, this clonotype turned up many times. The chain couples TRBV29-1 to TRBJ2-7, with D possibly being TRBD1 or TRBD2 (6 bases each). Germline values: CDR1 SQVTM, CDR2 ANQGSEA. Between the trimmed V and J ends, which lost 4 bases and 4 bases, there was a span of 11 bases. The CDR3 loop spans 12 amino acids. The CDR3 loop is CSVAGGRYEQYF. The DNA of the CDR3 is TGCAGCGTTGCCGGGGGCAGGTACGAGCAGTACTTC.

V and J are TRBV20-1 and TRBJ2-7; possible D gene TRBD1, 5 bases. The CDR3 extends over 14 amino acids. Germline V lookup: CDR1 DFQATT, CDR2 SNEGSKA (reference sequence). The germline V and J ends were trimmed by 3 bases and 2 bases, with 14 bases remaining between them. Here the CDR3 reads CSARTGRATYEQYF. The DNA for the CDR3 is TGCAGTGCTAGGACTGGCAGGGCTACCTACGAGCAGTACTTC.

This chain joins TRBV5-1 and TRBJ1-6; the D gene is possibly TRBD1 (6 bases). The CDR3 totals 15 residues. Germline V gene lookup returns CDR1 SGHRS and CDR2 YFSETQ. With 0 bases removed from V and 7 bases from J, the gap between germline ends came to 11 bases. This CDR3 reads CASSLDWGLNSPLHF. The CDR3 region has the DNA TGCGCCAGCAGCTTGGATTGGGGGCTGAATTCACCCCTCCACTTT.

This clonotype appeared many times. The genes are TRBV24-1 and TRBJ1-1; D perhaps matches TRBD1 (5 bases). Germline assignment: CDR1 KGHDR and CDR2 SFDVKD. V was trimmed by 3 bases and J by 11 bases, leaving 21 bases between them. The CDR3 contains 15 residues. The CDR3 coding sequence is TGTGCCACCAGTGATCGACCACAGGCGAACCGCACCGCTTTCTTT. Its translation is CATSDRPQANRTAFF.

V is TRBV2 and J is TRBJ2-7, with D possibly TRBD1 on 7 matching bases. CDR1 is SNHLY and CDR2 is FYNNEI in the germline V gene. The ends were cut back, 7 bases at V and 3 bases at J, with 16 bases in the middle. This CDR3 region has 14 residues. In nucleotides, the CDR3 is TGTGCCAGCACCCCGCCAGGGGGGCACTACGAGCAGTACTTC. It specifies CASTPPGGHYEQYF.

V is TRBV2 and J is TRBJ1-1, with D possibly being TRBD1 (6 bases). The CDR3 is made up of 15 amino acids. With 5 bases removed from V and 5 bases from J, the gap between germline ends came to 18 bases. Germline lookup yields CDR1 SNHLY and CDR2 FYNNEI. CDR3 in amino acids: CASSSLLDRKTEAFF. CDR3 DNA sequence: TGTGCCAGCAGTTCCCTCCTGGACAGAAAAACTGAAGCTTTCTTT.

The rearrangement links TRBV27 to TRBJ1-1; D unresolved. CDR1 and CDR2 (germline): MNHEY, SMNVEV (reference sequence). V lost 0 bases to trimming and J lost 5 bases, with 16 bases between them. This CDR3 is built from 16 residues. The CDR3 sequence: CASSLSGMNSRTEAFF. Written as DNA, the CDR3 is TGTGCCAGCAGTTTATCCGGTATGAACTCGAGAACTGAAGCTTTCTTT.

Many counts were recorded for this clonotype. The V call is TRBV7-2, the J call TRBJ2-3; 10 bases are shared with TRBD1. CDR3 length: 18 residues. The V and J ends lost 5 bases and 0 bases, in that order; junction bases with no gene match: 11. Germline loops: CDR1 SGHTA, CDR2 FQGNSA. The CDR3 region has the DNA TGTGCCAGCAGCGCCGGGACAGGGGACTACGGGAGCACAGATACGCAGTATTTT. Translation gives CASSAGTGDYGSTDTQYF.